Listed below are T cell receptor beta chains from one sample, sequenced in a study of blood T cells in healthy people across ages. TCRdb re-analysed the 5' RACE reads in MiXCR, keeping a single row per CDR3 protein. The sample yields roughly 1.9 million distinct CDR3 sequences, about two fifths seen once. The sequencing input was blood. Source of these receptors: a human donor in good health. Both conserved end residues are trimmed from each CDR3. D genes are given only for firm matches. Not all rows give a size; the values are once, few, many and, for expanded clones, a class.

>few|TRBV6-1|.|TRBJ1-2
ASNTGNYGYT
>few|TRBV30|.|TRBJ1-6
AWRRARYH
>.|TRBV5-1|TRBD2|TRBJ2-7
ASSAGLAGDLYEQY
>few|TRBV18|TRBD1|.
ASSATGGKETQY
>few|TRBV4-3|.|.
ASSQEGGQYEQY
>many|TRBV6-6|.|TRBJ2-7
ASRAGITYEQY
>few|TRBV10-3|.|TRBJ2-5
AISDGQGGTQY
>.|TRBV20-1|TRBD2|TRBJ2-3
SARDLTGGIDTQY
>few|TRBV18|TRBD2|TRBJ2-5
ASSPPRGRTQETQY
>.|TRBV9|.|TRBJ1-2
ASSPMDSGYT
>many|TRBV13|.|TRBJ2-7
ASSLVTPYEQY
>.|TRBV27|TRBD1|TRBJ1-2
ASSLQGRGGCT
>many|TRBV7-6|.|TRBJ2-7
ASSPGGPEQY
>few|TRBV9|.|TRBJ2-3
ASSQKGRGTDTQY
>.|TRBV20-1|TRBD2|TRBJ2-3
SAKPSGGSTDTQY
>.|TRBV4-1|.|TRBJ2-4
ASSQDSLRTGEQY
>.|TRBV5-6|TRBD1|TRBJ2-5
ASSQDRGVKTQY
>.|TRBV6-5|TRBD1|TRBJ2-5
ASSYTGQGRETQY
>.|TRBV20-1|TRBD2|TRBJ2-3
SARDRLAPASTDTQY
>few|TRBV27|.|TRBJ2-1
ASSLPNKGGPHNEQF
>.|TRBV10-3|.|.
AIRPSNVDFSYNEQY
>.|TRBV3-1|TRBD2|TRBJ2-3
ASSQDERGAGDTQY
>.|TRBV25-1|.|TRBJ1-1
ASSDFPVHTEAF
>many|TRBV29-1|TRBD2|TRBJ2-5
SVGGLAGGNGETQY
>.|TRBV12-3/TRBV12-4|.|TRBJ1-1
ASNEWGGDTEAF
>.|TRBV10-3|.|.
AISAQNEQY
>.|TRBV6-1|.|TRBJ1-5
ASSERGLVFSQPQH
>.|TRBV7-2|.|.
VSSLKIRDYEQY
>.|TRBV29-1|TRBD1|TRBJ1-4
SVEWAGGREKLF
>.|TRBV20-1|.|TRBJ2-5
SARLTGQETQY
>.|TRBV4-1|.|TRBJ1-2
ASSLQPVGPNSYT
>.|TRBV4-1|.|TRBJ2-1
ASSPQVGDEQF
>.|TRBV15|.|TRBJ1-2
ATAADSRANYGYT
>.|TRBV5-6|TRBD2|TRBJ2-7
ASSSLAGVPYEQY
>.|TRBV28|.|TRBJ2-4
ASMGPETWMQY
>.|TRBV3-1|.|TRBJ2-7
ASSPANREDESYEQY
>.|TRBV20-1|TRBD2|TRBJ2-3
SANRAGGRSWVDTQY
>.|TRBV28|.|TRBJ2-1
ASTGGPINEQF
>few|TRBV6-2/TRBV6-3|TRBD1|TRBJ1-5
ASSYYRGGNQPQH
>.|TRBV20-1|.|TRBJ2-1
SAREGGGLYNEQF
>.|TRBV6-2/TRBV6-3|.|TRBJ1-1
ASIGRRQAFEAF
>.|TRBV27|TRBD2|TRBJ2-1
ASSNPWLAGDNEQF
>.|TRBV20-1|TRBD1|TRBJ1-6
SARWDRGNSPLH
>.|TRBV5-1|.|.
ASSLGGTGVDEQY
>few|TRBV9|.|TRBJ2-1
ASSGLLGHSNEQF
>.|TRBV20-1|.|TRBJ2-5
SAPLGVEETQY
>.|TRBV2|.|TRBJ1-4
ASSATRRHEKLF
>.|TRBV7-3|TRBD1|TRBJ2-4
ASSFDRESGGQY
>few|TRBV3-1|.|TRBJ2-4
ASSQGELLAKNIQY
>.|TRBV11-2|.|TRBJ2-3
ASSFYNHLVTYTTDTQY
>.|TRBV5-1|TRBD1|TRBJ2-3
ASSRQGPRTDTQY
>.|TRBV20-1|.|TRBJ1-4
SCLRGGNEKLF